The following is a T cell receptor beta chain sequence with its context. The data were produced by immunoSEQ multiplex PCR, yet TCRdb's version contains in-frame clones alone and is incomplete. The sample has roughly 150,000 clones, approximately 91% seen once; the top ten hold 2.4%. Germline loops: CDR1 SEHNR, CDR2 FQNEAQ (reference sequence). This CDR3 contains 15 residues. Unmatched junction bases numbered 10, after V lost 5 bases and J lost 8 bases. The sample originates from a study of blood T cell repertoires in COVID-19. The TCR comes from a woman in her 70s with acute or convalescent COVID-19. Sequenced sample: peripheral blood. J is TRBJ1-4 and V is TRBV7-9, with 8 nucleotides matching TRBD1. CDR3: CASSGGTGSWEKLFF. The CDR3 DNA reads TGTGCCAGCAGCGGGGGGACAGGCAGTTGGGAAAAACTGTTTTTT. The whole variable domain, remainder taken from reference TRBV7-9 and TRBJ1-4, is DTGVSQNPRHKITKRGQNVTFRCDPISEHNRLYWYRQTLGQGPEFLTYFQNEAQLEKSRLLSDRFSAERPKGSFSTLEIQRTEQGDSAMYLCASSGGTGSWEKLFFGSGTQLSVL.